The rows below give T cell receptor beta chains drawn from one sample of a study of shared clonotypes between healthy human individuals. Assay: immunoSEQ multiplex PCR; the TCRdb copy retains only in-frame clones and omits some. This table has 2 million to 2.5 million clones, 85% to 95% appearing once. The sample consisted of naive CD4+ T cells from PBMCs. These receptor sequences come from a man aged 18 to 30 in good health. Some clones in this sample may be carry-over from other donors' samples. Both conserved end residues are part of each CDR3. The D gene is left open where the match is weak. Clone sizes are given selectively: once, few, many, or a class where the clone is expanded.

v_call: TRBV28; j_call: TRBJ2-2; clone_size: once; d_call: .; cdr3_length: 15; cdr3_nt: TGTGCCAGCAGTCTGCCGGGATCGACTATCCGGGAGCTGTTTTTT; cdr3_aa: CASSLPGSTIRELFF
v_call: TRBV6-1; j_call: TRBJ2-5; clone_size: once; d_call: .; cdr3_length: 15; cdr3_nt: TGTGCCAGCAGTGACTCGGCGGGGTCCAGAGAGACCCAGTACTTC; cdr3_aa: CASSDSAGSRETQYF
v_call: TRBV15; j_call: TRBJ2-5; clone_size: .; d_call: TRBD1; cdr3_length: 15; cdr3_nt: TGTGCCACCAGCTTAAAATCCAGGGGGCAAGGGACCCAGTACTTC; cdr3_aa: CATSLKSRGQGTQYF
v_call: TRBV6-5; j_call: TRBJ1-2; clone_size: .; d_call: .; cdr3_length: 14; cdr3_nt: TGTGCCAGCAGGTCGGGACTGCTCAACTATGGCTACACCTTC; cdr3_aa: CASRSGLLNYGYTF
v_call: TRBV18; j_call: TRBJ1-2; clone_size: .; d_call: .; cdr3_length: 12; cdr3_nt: TGTGCCAGCTCACCACGGGGGGATGGCTACACCTTC; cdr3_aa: CASSPRGDGYTF
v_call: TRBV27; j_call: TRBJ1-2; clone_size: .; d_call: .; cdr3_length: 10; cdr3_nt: TGTGCCAGCTGGGGGGGTGGCTACACCTTC; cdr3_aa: CASWGGGYTF
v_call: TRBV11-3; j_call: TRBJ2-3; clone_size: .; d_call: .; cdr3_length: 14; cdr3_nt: TGTGCCAGCAGCTTACCAGGTGACACAGATACGCAGTATTTT; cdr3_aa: CASSLPGDTDTQYF
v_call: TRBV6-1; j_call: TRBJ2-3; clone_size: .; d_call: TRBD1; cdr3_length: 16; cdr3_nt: TGTGCCAGCAGTGTCGACGGGACAGGGAGGACAGATACGCAGTATTTT; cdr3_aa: CASSVDGTGRTDTQYF
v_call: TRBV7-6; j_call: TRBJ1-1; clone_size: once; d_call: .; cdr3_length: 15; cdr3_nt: TGTGCCAGCAGTCTTGGGGGGCCCATGAACACTGAAGCTTTCTTT; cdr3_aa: CASSLGGPMNTEAFF
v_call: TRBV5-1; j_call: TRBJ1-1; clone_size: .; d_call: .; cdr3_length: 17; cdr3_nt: TGCGCCAGCAGCTTAAACCGGGACACGCAACGAGGCACTGAAGCTTTCTTT; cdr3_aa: CASSLNRDTQRGTEAFF
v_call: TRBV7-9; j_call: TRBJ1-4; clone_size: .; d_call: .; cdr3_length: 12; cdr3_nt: TGTGCCAGCAGCCGACCAAGTGAAAAACTGTTTTTT; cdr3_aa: CASSRPSEKLFF
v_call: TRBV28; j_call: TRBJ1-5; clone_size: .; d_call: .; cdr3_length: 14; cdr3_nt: TGTGCCAGCAGTCAGGGAGGGAGCATCGAACCCCAGCATTTT; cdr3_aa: CASSQGGSIEPQHF
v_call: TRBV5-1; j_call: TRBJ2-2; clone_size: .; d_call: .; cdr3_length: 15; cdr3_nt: TGCGCCAGCGCGGACCTACGAGGCGGCACCGGGGAGCTGTTTTTT; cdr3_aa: CASADLRGGTGELFF
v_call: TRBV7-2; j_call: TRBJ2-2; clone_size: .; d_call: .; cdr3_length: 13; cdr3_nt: TGTGCCAGCAGCTTAGTTGCGGTCAGGGAGCTGTTTTTT; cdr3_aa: CASSLVAVRELFF
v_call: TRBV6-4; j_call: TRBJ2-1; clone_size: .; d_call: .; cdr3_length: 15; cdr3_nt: TGTGCCAGCAGTGACATCGGGGTCAATTCGGATGAGCAGTTCTTC; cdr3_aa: CASSDIGVNSDEQFF
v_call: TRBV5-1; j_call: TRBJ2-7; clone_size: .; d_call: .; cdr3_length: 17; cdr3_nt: TGCGCCAGCAGCTTGGAAGTGATGGGGCAGCCCACCTACGAGCAGTACTTC; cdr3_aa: CASSLEVMGQPTYEQYF
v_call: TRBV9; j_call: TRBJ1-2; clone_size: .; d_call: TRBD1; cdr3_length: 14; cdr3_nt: TGTGCCAGCAGCCTACAGGGACAGGGGGTAGGCTACACCTTC; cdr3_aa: CASSLQGQGVGYTF
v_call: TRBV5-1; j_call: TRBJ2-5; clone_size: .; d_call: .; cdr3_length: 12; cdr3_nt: TGCGCCAGCAGGGAGGGACAAGAGACCCAGTACTTC; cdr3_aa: CASREGQETQYF
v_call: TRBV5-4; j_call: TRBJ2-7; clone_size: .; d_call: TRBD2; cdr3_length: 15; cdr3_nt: TGTGCCAGCAGCCTGGGACTAGCGGGAGCCGGGGAGCAGTACTTC; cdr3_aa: CASSLGLAGAGEQYF
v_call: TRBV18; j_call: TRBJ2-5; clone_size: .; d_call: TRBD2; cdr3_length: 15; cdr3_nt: TGTGCCAGCTCACCCCGTACTAGCGGCCAAGAGACCCAGTACTTC; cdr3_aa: CASSPRTSGQETQYF
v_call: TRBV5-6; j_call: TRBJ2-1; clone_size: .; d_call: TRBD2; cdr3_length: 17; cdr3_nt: TGTGCCAGCAGCTCGGCCCCTAGCGGGAGTGGCTACAATGAGCAGTTCTTC; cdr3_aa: CASSSAPSGSGYNEQFF
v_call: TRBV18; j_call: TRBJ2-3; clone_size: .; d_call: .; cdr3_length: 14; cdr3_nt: TGTGCCAGCTCATCAACGTCCGGCACAGATACGCAGTATTTT; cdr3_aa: CASSSTSGTDTQYF
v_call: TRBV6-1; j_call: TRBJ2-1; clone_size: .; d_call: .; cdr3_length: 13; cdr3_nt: TGTGCCAGCAGAAACTCGGGACTGGATGAGCAGTTCTTC; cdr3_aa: CASRNSGLDEQFF
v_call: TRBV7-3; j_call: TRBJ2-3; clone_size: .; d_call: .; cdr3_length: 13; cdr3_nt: TGTGCCAGCAGCTACCGGGACACAGATACGCAGTATTTT; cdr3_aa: CASSYRDTDTQYF
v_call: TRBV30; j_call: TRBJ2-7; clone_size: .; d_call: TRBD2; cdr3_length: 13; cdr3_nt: TGTGCCTGGAACCGGGACTACAAATACGAGCAGTACTTC; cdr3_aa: CAWNRDYKYEQYF
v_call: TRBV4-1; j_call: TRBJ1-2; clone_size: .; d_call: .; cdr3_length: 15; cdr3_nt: TGCGCCAGCAGCCCCCAGGTTTGGGTATACTATGGCTACACCTTC; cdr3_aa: CASSPQVWVYYGYTF
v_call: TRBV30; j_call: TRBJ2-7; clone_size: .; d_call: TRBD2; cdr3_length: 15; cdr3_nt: TGTGCCCCACGCGGGGGGGGGCCCTTCTCCTACGAGCAGTACTTC; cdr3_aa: CAPRGGGPFSYEQYF
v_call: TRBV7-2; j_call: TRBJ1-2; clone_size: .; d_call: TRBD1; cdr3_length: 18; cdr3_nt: TGTGCCAGCAGCCCCACACACCCCCCGGGACAGGGGGGCGATGGCTACACCTTC; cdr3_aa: CASSPTHPPGQGGDGYTF
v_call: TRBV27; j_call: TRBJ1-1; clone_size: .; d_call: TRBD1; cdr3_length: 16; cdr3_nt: TGTGCCAGCAGCCGTGGGTGGGGGACAGGGGACACTGAAGCTTTCTTT; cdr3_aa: CASSRGWGTGDTEAFF
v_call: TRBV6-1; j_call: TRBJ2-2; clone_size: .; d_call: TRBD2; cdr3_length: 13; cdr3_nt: TGTGCCAGCAGTGGGGGACTAGCCGGGGAGCTGTTTTTT; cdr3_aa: CASSGGLAGELFF
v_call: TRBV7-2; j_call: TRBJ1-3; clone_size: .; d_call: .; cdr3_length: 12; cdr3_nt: TGTGCCAGCAGCTTATATGGAAACACCATATATTTT; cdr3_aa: CASSLYGNTIYF
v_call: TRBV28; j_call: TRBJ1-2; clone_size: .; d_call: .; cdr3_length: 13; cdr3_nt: TGTGCCAGCAGCCCAGGGGCTTCCTCGAACTACACCTTC; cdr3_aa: CASSPGASSNYTF
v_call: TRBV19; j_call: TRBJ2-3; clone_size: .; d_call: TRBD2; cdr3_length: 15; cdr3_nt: TGTGCCAGTAGTATGGCGGCGGGAGTTTGGGATACGCAGTATTTT; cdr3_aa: CASSMAAGVWDTQYF
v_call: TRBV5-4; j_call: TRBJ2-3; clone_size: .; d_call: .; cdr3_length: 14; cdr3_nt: TGTGCCAGCAGCTTCCCCCCTAGCACAGATACGCAGTATTTT; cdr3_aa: CASSFPPSTDTQYF
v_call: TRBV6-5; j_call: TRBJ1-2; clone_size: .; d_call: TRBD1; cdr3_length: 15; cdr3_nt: TGTGCCAGCAGTTACTCCGGGACAGGGAGCTATGGCTACACCTTC; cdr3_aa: CASSYSGTGSYGYTF
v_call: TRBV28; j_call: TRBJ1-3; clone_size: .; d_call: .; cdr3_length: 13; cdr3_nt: TGTGCCAGCAGTTTATGGGCAGGAAACACCATATATTTT; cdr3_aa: CASSLWAGNTIYF
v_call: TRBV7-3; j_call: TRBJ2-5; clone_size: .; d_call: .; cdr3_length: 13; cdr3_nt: TGTGCCAGCAGCAGGGGGTTTCGGGAGACCCAGTACTTC; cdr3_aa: CASSRGFRETQYF
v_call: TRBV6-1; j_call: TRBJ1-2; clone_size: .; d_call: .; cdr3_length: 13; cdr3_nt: TGTGCCAGTCACTCGGGGCAGGACTATGGCTACACCTTC; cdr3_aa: CASHSGQDYGYTF
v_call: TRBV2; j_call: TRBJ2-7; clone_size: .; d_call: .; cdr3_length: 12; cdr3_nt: TGTGCCAGCAGCCAGCAGGGGTACGAGCAGTACTTC; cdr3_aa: CASSQQGYEQYF
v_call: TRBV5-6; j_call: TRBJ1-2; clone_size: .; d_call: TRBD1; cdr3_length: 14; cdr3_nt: TGTGCCAGCAGCTCAGGGGGCGCTAGCTATGGCTACACCTTC; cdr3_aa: CASSSGGASYGYTF
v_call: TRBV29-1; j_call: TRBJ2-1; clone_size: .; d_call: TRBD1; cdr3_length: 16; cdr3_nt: TGCAGCGTTGAAGATAGGCGGGGACAGGGATTCAATGAGCAGTTCTTC; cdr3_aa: CSVEDRRGQGFNEQFF